The 2 T cell receptor beta chains reported below all come from one sample, sequenced in a study of CD8+ T cells in alopecia areata (dated by TCRdb to the late 2010s). Libraries came from the immunoSEQ multiplex PCR assay. RNA was extracted from all samples and reverse transcribed into cDNA as template for TCR sequencing. What TCRdb holds here is the immuneACCESS table cut down to in-frame rearrangements. Part of the clones is not present; checked against another copy, under half of the missing clones reflect an unresolved V gene, and the others are unexplained. For this sample there are roughly 100,000 clones; 55% appear just once. Around 9% of the sample is held by the ten biggest clonotypes. Sequencing was carried out using CD4+ T cells sorted from blood. The receptors were gathered from a human donor in good health.

This clone has more than one count but fewer than ten. This chain joins TRBV15 and TRBJ1-3; no reliable D call. V lost 0 bases, J lost 4 bases, and 4 bases lay in between. The CDR3 has 13 residues. Per germline, CDR1 LNHNV and CDR2 YYDKDF (reference sequence). The CDR3 nucleotides are TGTGCCACCAGCAGAGATCCCGGAAACACCATATATTTT. Protein sequence: CATSRDPGNTIYF.

This clone has only a few counts. The chain joins TRBV7-2 to TRBJ2-3; D is undetermined. V lost 5 bases, J lost 0 bases, and 9 bases lay in between. From germline, CDR1 is SGHTA and CDR2 FQGNSA. The CDR3 is 14 residues long. CDR3 region: CASSVYLSTDTQYF. CDR3 bases: TGTGCCAGCAGCGTCTACCTGAGCACAGATACGCAGTATTTT.